Described below is a single T cell receptor beta chain sequence and its context. The antigen is not known. The data belong to a study of cytomegalovirus exposure and HLA in healthy donors. Study context: Inside one of the first data releases sat about 85 million unique TCRs taken from HLA-typed donors.

Primers included in the PCR were 60 Vbeta and 13 Jbeta primers. The table came from immunoSEQ multiplex PCR; TCRdb's copy has only in-frame clones and leaves some out. The table records about 65,000 clones, roughly 80% of them present only once. General study points: More clonal expansion characterized HLA-associated TCR beta chains than equally common others in a later analysis.

Source material: PBMCs. This TCR came from a girl under 18 in good health and CMV-seropositive.

The CDR3 region is CASSQDPQAGTRAFF. CDR3 in DNA: TGCGCCAGCAGCCAAGATCCGCAAGCCGGGACACGAGCTTTCTTT. J is TRBJ1-1 and V is TRBV4-3, with D maybe TRBD1 (6 bases). The CDR3 runs to 15 residues. Germline V gene sequence: CDR1 LGHNA, CDR2 YSLEER. V lost 0 bases and J 10 bases, leaving 18 bases between the germline ends.